The 9 T cell receptor beta chains below all came from one sample that was sequenced in a study of control samples from healthy donors and cancer patients. Data came from immunoSEQ multiplex PCR; TCRdb stores just in-frame clones and leaves some out. The repertoire holds 110,000 to 150,000 clones, less than 90% seen once, with roughly 9% in the top ten. Sequencing was done on a sample of blood. The receptors were sampled from a woman under 40 in good health.

The rearrangement links TRBV15 to TRBJ1-3, with D unresolved. Germline V gene data show CDR1 as LNHNV and CDR2 as YYDKDF (reference sequence). The V gene lost 1 base and the J gene lost 0 bases, with 7 bases spanning the gap. This CDR3 spans 15 amino acids. Here the CDR3 reads CATSRGTASGNTIYF. DNA of the CDR3: TGTGCCACCAGCAGAGGAACAGCCTCTGGAAACACCATATATTTT.

The chain recombines TRBV5-1 with TRBJ2-5, with 7 bases that match TRBD2. Trimming at V came to 3 bases and at J to 2 bases, leaving 10 bases not matched to a gene. This CDR3 comprises 16 residues. CDR1 is SGHRS, CDR2 YFSETQ, per germline. The CDR3 protein is CASSSREAGPQETQYF. DNA for the CDR3: TGCGCCAGCAGCTCTCGGGAAGCGGGACCACAAGAGACCCAGTACTTC.

The chain joins TRBV30 to TRBJ1-2, with 8 bases fitting TRBD1. The CDR3 is made up of 12 amino acids. CDR1 and CDR2 (germline): GTSNPN, SVGIG (reference sequence). The V segment lost 6 bases and the J segment 8 bases; nucleotides outside the gene matches: 8. The CDR3 nucleotides read TGTGCCTGCAGTAGGACAGGGTTGGGCTACACCTTC. It specifies CACSRTGLGYTF. Filled out from reference TRBV30 and TRBJ1-2, the complete variable domain reads SQTIHQWPATLVQPVGSPLSLECTVEGTSNPNLYWYRQAAGRGLQLLFYSVGIGQISSEVPQNLSASRPQDRQFILSSKKLLLSDSGFYLCACSRTGLGYTFGSGTRLTVV.

DNA for the CDR3: TGTGCCAGTAGTACGCCATTGGGCGGCTACACCTTC. Translation gives CASSTPLGGYTF. V is TRBV19 and J is TRBJ1-2; D remains ambiguous. The CDR3 length is 12 residues. Deletions cut 4 bases from V and 8 bases from J, with 11 bases between. The V gene's germline CDR1 is LNHDA and CDR2 SQIVND (reference sequence).

Here the CDR3 DNA reads TGTGCCAGCAGCCCGGACAGGGGGGGATTAAGCAATCAGCCCCAGCATTTT. As protein: CASSPDRGGLSNQPQHF. The genes are TRBV7-9 and TRBJ1-5; TRBD1 matches at 10 bases. V gave up 5 bases and J gave up 1 base; unmatched junction bases: 8. This CDR3 has 17 amino acids. CDR1 and CDR2 (germline): SEHNR, FQNEAQ (reference sequence).

The V gene is TRBV6-4, the J gene TRBJ2-1; D gene unclear. Germline CDR1 and CDR2: MRHNA and SNTAGT. Trimming shortened V by 6 bases and J by 3 bases, and 12 bases separated the two germline ends. This CDR3 is 14 amino acids long. Here the CDR3 reads CASSPETHYNEQFF. The CDR3 DNA sequence: TGTGCCAGCAGCCCCGAGACGCACTACAATGAGCAGTTCTTC.

The rearrangement uses TRBV6-1 and TRBJ2-5; no definite D call. V was clipped by 2 bases and J by 7 bases, with 11 bases between them. This CDR3 comprises 13 residues. Germline V CDR1 and CDR2: MNHNS, SASEGT. CDR3 DNA sequence: TGTGCCAGCAGTGAATACAGCTTGCGGACCCAGTACTTC. Its protein is CASSEYSLRTQYF.

This chain uses TRBV7-2 with TRBJ1-5; maybe TRBD1 (5 bases). This CDR3 contains 15 residues. Trimming stripped 5 bases from V and 1 base from J, with 12 bases between. The germline V gene has CDR1 SGHTA and CDR2 FQGNSA. CDR3: CASSPPRGSNQPQHF. The CDR3 nucleotides are TGTGCCAGCAGCCCACCGCGGGGGAGCAATCAGCCCCAGCATTTT. The entire variable domain, with the rest obtained from reference TRBV7-2 and TRBJ1-5, is as follows: GAGVSQSPSNKVTEKGKDVELRCDPISGHTALYWYRQSLGQGLEFLIYFQGNSAPDKSGLPSDRFSAERTGGSVSTLTIQRTQQEDSAVYLCASSPPRGSNQPQHFGDGTRLSIL.

This sequence joins TRBV18 and TRBJ1-4; 7 bases agree with TRBD1. The CDR3 is 16 amino acids. J lost 4 bases, V lost 2 bases, and 7 bases had no gene match. Germline CDR1 and CDR2: KGHSH and LQKENI. The CDR3 DNA reads TGTGCCAGCTCACCAGGTCGGACAGGCCTTAATGAAAAACTGTTTTTT. This sequence encodes CASSPGRTGLNEKLFF.